The clone carrying this TCR beta chain was seen ten or more times. No antigen is known for it. The data are from a study of CD8 T cells in ankylosing spondylitis. As the method for making TCR beta libraries, quantitative 5'-RACE with molecular barcodes was used. TCRdb reprocessed the 5' RACE reads via MiXCR and lists one record per CDR3 protein. The sample consists of about 360,000 distinct CDR3 sequences, 20% of them appearing once. Study results and caveats: The study looked at matched synovial fluid samples from ankylosing spondylitis patients. Disease-linked clones were reported to be significantly enriched there. What seemed typical of ankylosing spondylitis blood was a TCR beta motif built from about eight highly homologous variants. Reactive arthritis synovial fluid and blood previously showed some of these motif variants.

Trimming left V 3 bases short and J 0 bases short, with 12 bases between. CDR3 length: 16 amino acids. The specimen was blood, either unsorted or a sorted T cell fraction (not recorded which). The genes are TRBV12-3 or TRBV12-4 and TRBJ2-1; no firm D call. This receptor was taken from a male donor with ankylosing spondylitis or in good health (not recorded which). The CDR3 is CASSFLPDSSYNEQFF. The CDR3 DNA sequence: TGTGCCAGCAGTTTCCTCCCAGATAGCTCCTACAATGAGCAGTTCTTC.